What follows are 21 T cell receptor beta chains derived from one specimen sequenced in a study of T cell changes during pregnancy in multiple sclerosis. The method was immunoSEQ multiplex PCR; TCRdb's version includes in-frame clones alone and lacks a portion of them. The data contain around 37,000 clones, 91% of them singletons. Material: CD8+ T cells from peripheral blood mononuclear cells, obtained in the second trimester of pregnancy. These receptors were obtained from a female donor with multiple sclerosis, enrolled in a pregnancy study.

This clone was found once. The V call is TRBV6-5, the J call TRBJ2-7; no firm D call. This CDR3 is built from 14 residues. The ends were cut back, 6 bases at V and 0 bases at J, with 12 bases in the middle. The germline CDR1 and CDR2 sequences are MNHEY and SVGAGI. The CDR3 DNA reads as TGTGCCAGCAGAACGAGCGCTTACTCCTACGAGCAGTACTTC. This encodes CASRTSAYSYEQYF.

V usage is TRBV19 and J usage is TRBJ1-4; D gene uncertain. The CDR3 sequence is 15 residues long. Germline assignment: CDR1 LNHDA and CDR2 SQIVND (reference sequence). V lost 6 bases and J 5 bases, leaving 16 bases between the germline ends. CDR3 sequence: CASRPTGGSNEKLFF. CDR3 coding DNA: TGTGCCAGTAGACCGACGGGAGGCAGCAATGAAAAACTGTTTTTT.

The chain couples TRBV5-1 to TRBJ2-5; 9 positions match TRBD1. Germline CDR1 and CDR2: SGHRS and YFSETQ. The CDR3 has 16 residues. Trimming took 0 bases from V and 4 from J; bases not matched to a gene: 7. In nucleotides, the CDR3 is TGCGCCAGCAGCTTGGCCGACAGGGGGTTTGGAGAGACCCAGTACTTC. Translating gives CASSLADRGFGETQYF.

This clone was observed a single time. The V call is TRBV11-2, the J call TRBJ1-2; D not certain. The length of the CDR3 is 13 residues. Germline V CDR1 and CDR2: SGHAT, FQNNGV. Trimming took 0 bases from V and 7 from J, leaving 9 bases between them. CDR3 sequence reads: CASSLDLESGYTF. The CDR3 coding sequence is TGTGCCAGCAGCTTAGATCTGGAGAGTGGCTACACCTTC. Supplemented by reference TRBV11-2 and TRBJ1-2, the full variable domain reads EAGVAQSPRYKIIEKRQSVAFWCNPISGHATLYWYQQILGQGPKLLIQFQNNGVVDDSQLPKDRFSAERLKGVDSTLKIQPAKLEDSAVYLCASSLDLESGYTFGSGTRLTVV.

V gene TRBV29-1 combines with J gene TRBJ2-5, with TRBD2 matching 9 bases. The CDR3 length is 14 residues. After removal of 4 bases from V and 2 bases from J, the junction contained 5 bases not matched to a gene. Germline V gene sequence: CDR1 SQVTM, CDR2 ANQGSEA. The DNA of the CDR3 is TGCAGCGTTGTACGGACTAGCGCACAAGAGACCCAGTACTTC. Translated: CSVVRTSAQETQYF.

V gene TRBV7-9 combines with J gene TRBJ1-1; 8 nucleotides line up with TRBD1. Germline lookup yields CDR1 SEHNR and CDR2 FQNEAQ (reference sequence). CDR3 length equals 16 residues. V lost 5 bases and J lost 4; bases outside the gene matches: 12. CDR3 loop: CASSPTTGERSTEAFF. DNA for the CDR3: TGTGCCAGCAGCCCTACGACAGGGGAAAGGAGCACTGAAGCTTTCTTT.

J is TRBJ2-2 and V is TRBV4-2; 12 bases map to TRBD2. This CDR3 has 18 amino acids. Germline-derived CDR1 and CDR2 are LGHNA and YNFKEQ. V shed 4 bases, J shed 6 bases, and the junction held 12 bases outside the gene matches. This chain's CDR3 is CASSPESGLAGRPGELFF. As DNA, the CDR3 is TGTGCCAGCAGCCCAGAATCCGGACTAGCGGGAAGACCCGGGGAGCTGTTTTTT.

The chain combines TRBV27 with TRBJ2-7; TRBD2 might be the D (6 bases). The CDR3 totals 16 residues. With 5 bases removed from V and 4 bases from J, the gap between germline ends came to 21 bases. The V gene's germline CDR1 is MNHEY and CDR2 SMNVEV (reference sequence). CDR3 coding DNA: TGTGCCAGCAGTGACTCTCTAGCGTCCTCCTTTTACGAGCAGTACTTC. Encoded protein: CASSDSLASSFYEQYF.

The chain employs TRBV2 and TRBJ2-7; D is perhaps TRBD2 (6 bases). This CDR3 region has 15 residues. CDR1 is SNHLY, CDR2 FYNNEI, per germline. V was shortened by 3 bases and J by 7 bases, with 19 bases between the two germline ends. The CDR3 loop is CASSEEGLLGVEQYF. The CDR3 DNA sequence: TGTGCCAGCAGTGAGGAGGGACTCCTTGGGGTAGAGCAGTACTTC.

The rearrangement links TRBV10-2 to TRBJ1-5; 8 nucleotides match TRBD1. Trimming removed 0 bases from V and 7 bases from J; junction bases left unmatched: 2. The CDR3 spans 14 residues. Germline values: CDR1 WSHSY, CDR2 SAAADI. Written as DNA, the CDR3 is TGCGCCAGCAGTGAGTCCAGGGGGCGGCAGCCCCAGCATTTT. This sequence encodes CASSESRGRQPQHF.

The chain joins TRBV4-1 to TRBJ2-1; tentatively, D is TRBD1 (6 bases). CDR1 and CDR2 (germline): MGHRA, YSYEKL. CDR3 length: 17 amino acids. Between the trimmed V and J ends, which lost 2 bases and 6 bases, there was a span of 20 bases. The CDR3 bases are TGCGCCAGCAGCCAATCTGTTGGCAGGGGCCCGGGCAATGAGCAGTTCTTC. Translating it yields CASSQSVGRGPGNEQFF.

V and J are TRBV2 and TRBJ2-5; 11 nucleotides align to TRBD2. The CDR3 consists of 15 residues. The germline V gene has CDR1 SNHLY and CDR2 FYNNEI. V gave up 6 bases and J gave up 4 bases; unmatched junction bases: 7. CDR3 sequence reads: CASRKLAGVTETQYF. CDR3 nucleotides: TGTGCCAGCAGGAAACTAGCGGGGGTAACAGAGACCCAGTACTTC.

The V and J genes are TRBV5-4 and TRBJ1-2; TRBD1 matches at 7 bases. Germline V gene sequence: CDR1 SGHNT, CDR2 YYREEE (reference sequence). The junction had 8 bases not matched to a gene; V was cut back by 3 bases and J by 0 bases. There are 16 residues in the CDR3. The CDR3 protein is CASSSWDRPTNYGYTF. Written as DNA, the CDR3 is TGTGCCAGCAGCTCGTGGGACAGACCTACTAACTATGGCTACACCTTC. Supplemented by reference TRBV5-4 and TRBJ1-2, the full variable domain reads ETGVTQSPTHLIKTRGQQVTLRCSSQSGHNTVSWYQQALGQGPQFIFQYYREEENGRGNFPPRFSGLQFPNYSSELNVNALELDDSALYLCASSSWDRPTNYGYTFGSGTRLTVV.

The J gene is TRBJ2-5, the V gene TRBV29-1; a weak D match, TRBD1 (6 bases). The CDR3 runs to 13 residues. Germline assignment: CDR1 SQVTM and CDR2 ANQGSEA. V gave up 2 bases and J gave up 1 base, with 8 bases separating them. CDR3 loop: CSVERTAQETQYF. CDR3 DNA: TGCAGCGTTGAACGGACAGCCCAAGAGACCCAGTACTTC.

The chain recombines TRBV29-1 with TRBJ1-1, with a possible D match to TRBD1 (5 bases). Germline CDR1 SQVTM, CDR2 ANQGSEA. V lost 3 bases and J 5 bases, leaving 7 bases between the germline ends. CDR3 length equals 11 residues. CDR3 nucleotide sequence: TGCAGCGTTGACGGGGGTACTGAAGCTTTCTTT. Amino acid sequence: CSVDGGTEAFF.

The chain uses TRBV2 and TRBJ2-7; D is unresolved. The length of the CDR3 is 10 residues. V was pared by 7 bases and J by 5 bases, with 6 bases between. CDR1 is SNHLY and CDR2 is FYNNEI in the germline V gene. As DNA, the CDR3 is TGTGCCAGCATTGCGGACGAGCAGTACTTC. It is translated as CASIADEQYF.

The chain employs TRBV5-8 and TRBJ1-5; a possible D gene is TRBD1 (6 bases). Germline CDR1 is SGHTS and CDR2 is YDEGEE. Trimming left V 4 bases short and J 0 bases short, with 20 bases between. This CDR3 comprises 18 residues. CDR3 coding DNA: TGTGCCAGCAGCCTAAGCCTACGGGACACCCCTAGCAATCAGCCCCAGCATTTT. Its translation is CASSLSLRDTPSNQPQHF.

The chain couples TRBV4-2 to TRBJ2-5, with TRBD2 matching over 9 bases. Germline trimming cut 4 bases from V and 2 bases from J; bases unmatched to any gene: 11. Germline CDR1 and CDR2: LGHNA and YNFKEQ. CDR3 size: 17 residues. The CDR3 DNA follows: TGTGCCAGCAGCCCAGAATCTAGCGGGACTACTCAAGAGACCCAGTACTTC. Protein sequence: CASSPESSGTTQETQYF.

The chain carries TRBV4-1 and TRBJ1-1; a possible D gene is TRBD1 (6 bases). Per the germline V gene, CDR1 is MGHRA and CDR2 is YSYEKL. With 0 bases removed from V and 8 bases from J, the gap between germline ends came to 16 bases. The CDR3 contains 15 residues. The CDR3 sequence: CASSQDPGHTAEAFF. The CDR3 DNA is TGCGCCAGCAGCCAAGACCCGGGACACACCGCGGAAGCTTTCTTT.

The chain's CDR3 is CASSPGRTAGLALSYEQYF. DNA of the CDR3: TGTGCCAGCAGCCCCGGGCGGACAGCGGGACTAGCTTTGTCCTACGAGCAGTACTTC. The gene calls are TRBV9 and TRBJ2-7, with 9 bases lining up with TRBD2. This CDR3 comprises 19 residues. The ends lost 4 bases at V and 1 base at J; junction bases unmatched: 18. Germline loops: CDR1 SGDLS, CDR2 YYNGEE.

The genes are TRBV27 and TRBJ1-5, with D possibly being TRBD1 (6 bases). Between the trimmed V and J ends, which lost 3 bases and 1 base, there was a span of 7 bases. The germline V gene has CDR1 MNHEY and CDR2 SMNVEV (reference sequence). There are 14 residues in the CDR3. This CDR3 reads CASSFQGSNQPQHF. CDR3 nucleotides: TGTGCCAGCAGTTTTCAGGGGAGCAATCAGCCCCAGCATTTT.